Shown below are 20 T cell receptor beta chains from a single sample sequenced in a study of cytomegalovirus exposure and HLA in healthy donors. PCR was performed using 60 Vbeta and 13 Jbeta primers. The repertoire was sequenced with immunoSEQ multiplex PCR; TCRdb's copy has only in-frame clones and lacks some. The sample yields hundreds of thousands of clones, roughly 80% seen once. The sample comprised PBMCs. Receptors originate from a man aged 40-49 years in good health and CMV-seropositive.

The V and J genes are TRBV7-9 and TRBJ2-2, with 12 bases fitting TRBD2. The CDR3 runs to 16 residues. CDR1 and CDR2 (germline): SEHNR, FQNEAQ (reference sequence). Unmatched junction bases numbered 7, after V lost 4 bases and J lost 7 bases. CDR3 residues: CASSSPELAGGGELFF. The CDR3 DNA follows: TGTGCCAGCAGCTCTCCGGAACTAGCGGGAGGCGGGGAGCTGTTTTTT.

This clone has a handful of counts. The chain uses TRBV11-2 and TRBJ2-7; 7 nucleotides line up with TRBD1. V lost 5 bases to trimming and J lost 3 bases; unmatched junction nucleotides: 4. The CDR3 loop spans 13 amino acids. CDR1 is SGHAT and CDR2 is FQNNGV in the germline V gene. CDR3 coding DNA: TGTGCCAGCAGCGCCTACAGGGGCTACGAGCAGTACGTC. It translates to CASSAYRGYEQYV.

By sample share, this clone is medium-sized. The chain uses TRBV9 and TRBJ2-7; D is unclear. Germline CDR1 SGDLS, CDR2 YYNGEE. V lost 4 bases and J 3 bases, leaving 5 bases between the germline ends. CDR3 length: 11 residues. CDR3 amino acids: CASSPGYEQYF. CDR3 DNA sequence: TGTGCCAGCAGCCCCGGCTACGAGCAGTACTTC.

The chain recombines TRBV19 with TRBJ1-5; no clear D gene. The germline CDR1 and CDR2 sequences are LNHDA and SQIVND (reference sequence). V lost 4 bases, J lost 3 bases, and 13 bases lay in between. The CDR3 runs 15 residues. The CDR3 bases are TGTGCCAGTAGTAGAACTTCTTGGTCCAATCAGCCCCAGCATTTT. This codes for CASSRTSWSNQPQHF. The full variable domain, in which reference TRBV19 and TRBJ1-5 provide the parts outside the CDR3, is DGGITQSPKYLFRKEGQNVTLSCEQNLNHDAMYWYRQDPGQGLRLIYYSQIVNDFQKGDIAEGYSVSREKKESFPLTVTSAQKNPTAFYLCASSRTSWSNQPQHFGDGTRLSIL.

The chain uses TRBV2 and TRBJ2-6; 10 bases align to TRBD1. V gave up 2 bases and J gave up 2 bases; unmatched junction bases: 6. CDR3 length: 18 amino acids. The germline V gene encodes CDR1 SNHLY and CDR2 FYNNEI. In nucleotides, the CDR3 is TGTGCCAGCAGTGAACAGGGGACAGGGGCTACTGGGGCCAACGTCCTGACTTTC. This encodes CASSEQGTGATGANVLTF.

The gene calls are TRBV19 and TRBJ2-3, with 10 bases matching TRBD2. This CDR3 is built from 14 residues. Looked up from germline, CDR1 is LNHDA and CDR2 is SQIVND (reference sequence). V gave up 7 bases and J gave up 5 bases; unmatched junction bases: 6. The CDR3 reads CASKEREGRDTQYF. CDR3 DNA sequence: TGTGCCAGTAAGGAGCGGGAGGGCCGAGATACGCAGTATTTT.

The gene calls are TRBV6-4 and TRBJ1-6; 7 nucleotides line up with TRBD1. J gave up 7 bases and V 6 bases, and 3 bases lay outside the gene matches. The CDR3 extends over 13 amino acids. Germline CDR1 MRHNA, CDR2 SNTAGT. For the CDR3, the DNA is TGTGCCAGCAGCGACAGGGAGAATTCACCCCTCCACTTT. This encodes CASSDRENSPLHF.

The table lists this clone with a count of one. The chain couples TRBV19 to TRBJ2-7; 10 bases are shared with TRBD1. The V segment lost 4 bases and the J segment 2 bases; nucleotides outside the gene matches: 5. The CDR3 length is 15 residues. The germline CDR1 and CDR2 sequences are LNHDA and SQIVND (reference sequence). In DNA, the CDR3 is TGTGCCAGTAGTACGGGGACAGGGGAGACCTACGAGCAGTACTTC. Residues: CASSTGTGETYEQYF.

This sequence joins TRBV5-1 and TRBJ2-3; 9 bases are a match to TRBD2. The ends lost 3 bases at V and 1 base at J; junction bases unmatched: 3. The CDR3 runs 15 residues. Germline-derived CDR1 and CDR2 are SGHRS and YFSETQ. The CDR3, as DNA: TGCGCCAGCAGCTGGACTAGCGCTGGCACAGATACGCAGTATTTT. Protein product: CASSWTSAGTDTQYF.

The chain has TRBV5-4 and TRBJ2-5; 9 nucleotides line up with TRBD1. The CDR3 runs 15 residues. CDR1 is SGHNT, CDR2 YYREEE, per germline (reference sequence). The V gene end was trimmed by 4 bases and the J gene end by 5 bases; junction bases not matched to a gene: 9. CDR3 DNA sequence: TGTGCCAGCAGCGAATCACAGGGGGCTTGGGAGACCCAGTACTTC. This sequence encodes CASSESQGAWETQYF.

The chain employs TRBV9 and TRBJ2-3; TRBD2 might be the D (5 bases). This CDR3 region has 15 residues. Looked up from germline, CDR1 is SGDLS and CDR2 is YYNGEE. Between the trimmed V and J ends, which lost 0 bases and 2 bases, there was a span of 10 bases. The CDR3 region is CASSVDGINTDTQYF. The CDR3 coding sequence is TGTGCCAGCAGCGTAGACGGGATCAACACAGATACGCAGTATTTT.

The chain employs TRBV5-4 and TRBJ2-5; 9 positions agree with TRBD2. The CDR3 totals 15 residues. Looked up from germline, CDR1 is SGHNT and CDR2 is YYREEE (reference sequence). V was clipped by 1 base and J by 3 bases; unmatched bases: 4. The CDR3 loop is CASSLYIAGEETQYF. In DNA form, the CDR3 reads TGTGCCAGCAGCTTGTATATAGCGGGAGAAGAGACCCAGTACTTC. Based on the CDR3 plus reference TRBV5-4 and TRBJ2-5, the full variable domain is ETGVTQSPTHLIKTRGQQVTLRCSSQSGHNTVSWYQQALGQGPQFIFQYYREEENGRGNFPPRFSGLQFPNYSSELNVNALELDDSALYLCASSLYIAGEETQYFGPGTRLLVL.

The CDR3 DNA follows: TGTGCCAGCAGCTGGACAGGCTACGAGCAGTACTTC. Translating it yields CASSWTGYEQYF. V usage is TRBV7-8 and J usage is TRBJ2-7; TRBD1 matches at 7 bases. V was clipped by 4 bases and J by 3 bases; unmatched bases: 0. From germline, CDR1 is SGHVS and CDR2 FQNEAQ. This CDR3 comprises 12 residues.

The CDR3 sequence is CASSPGAGIASNQPQHF. The CDR3 nucleotides read TGTGCCAGCTCACCGGGGGCAGGGATCGCCAGCAATCAGCCCCAGCATTTT. The rearrangement links TRBV18 to TRBJ1-5; D may be TRBD1 (6 bases). This CDR3 region has 17 residues. The germline CDR1 and CDR2 sequences are KGHSH and LQKENI. With 3 bases removed from V and 1 base from J, the gap between germline ends came to 16 bases.

This sequence joins TRBV5-1 and TRBJ2-3, with 12 bases fitting TRBD2. This CDR3 contains 15 residues. J was trimmed by 4 bases and V by 0 bases; bases with no gene match: 0. Germline CDR1 and CDR2: SGHRS and YFSETQ. The chain's CDR3 is CASSLASGRADTQYF. In DNA, the CDR3 is TGCGCCAGCAGCTTGGCTAGCGGGAGGGCAGATACGCAGTATTTT.

This chain connects TRBV11-2 to TRBJ1-1, with a weak D call TRBD1 (5 bases). The CDR3 has 14 amino acids. The germline V gene encodes CDR1 SGHAT and CDR2 FQNNGV. The germline V and J ends were trimmed by 1 base and 1 base, with 7 bases remaining between them. The chain's CDR3 is CASSLGQQNTEAFF. The CDR3 nucleotides read TGTGCCAGCAGCTTAGGACAGCAGAACACTGAAGCTTTCTTT.

J is TRBJ2-5 and V is TRBV7-9; D unresolved. CDR3 length: 14 residues. The germline V gene has CDR1 SEHNR and CDR2 FQNEAQ (reference sequence). V dropped 3 bases and J dropped 2 bases, with 10 bases sitting between them. In DNA, the CDR3 is TGTGCCAGCAGCTTCACCGAGATTCAAGAGACCCAGTACTTC. This codes for CASSFTEIQETQYF.

The gene calls are TRBV29-1 and TRBJ2-7, with TRBD1 as a possible D gene (6 bases). The V gene's germline CDR1 is SQVTM and CDR2 ANQGSEA. Trimming removed 4 bases from V and 0 bases from J, with 10 bases in between. The CDR3 length is 13 residues. The CDR3 region has the DNA TGCAGCGTTGCCTGGGACAACTCCTACGAGCAGTACTTC. It specifies CSVAWDNSYEQYF.

The chain combines TRBV11-2 with TRBJ2-3, with D possibly being TRBD2 (5 bases). This CDR3 has 14 amino acids. Deletions cut 8 bases from V and 2 bases from J, with 14 bases between. Germline V lookup: CDR1 SGHAT, CDR2 FQNNGV. The CDR3 sequence is CASDRTGNTDTQYF. The CDR3 nucleotides are TGTGCCAGCGATCGGACTGGAAACACAGATACGCAGTATTTT. Full variable domain (missing parts from reference TRBV11-2 and TRBJ2-3): EAGVAQSPRYKIIEKRQSVAFWCNPISGHATLYWYQQILGQGPKLLIQFQNNGVVDDSQLPKDRFSAERLKGVDSTLKIQPAKLEDSAVYLCASDRTGNTDTQYFGPGTRLTVL.

The chain has TRBV27 and TRBJ2-2; TRBD2 matches 7 bases. Losses at the gene ends were 0 bases for V and 3 bases for J; bases not matched to a gene: 4. The CDR3 loop spans 16 amino acids. CDR1 and CDR2 from the germline V gene are MNHEY and SMNVEV (reference sequence). CDR3: CASSLSTGRYTGELFF. CDR3 DNA sequence: TGTGCCAGCAGTTTATCGACCGGGAGGTACACCGGGGAGCTGTTTTTT.